This T cell receptor beta chain was identified during a study of human T cells and chemical hapten exposure. In the study overall: Weekly administration of diphenylcyclopropenone to the scalp of patients continued throughout the approximately 23-week study. DPC at 0.01% went onto the upper back in patch tests, read at 6 days.

The CDR3 totals 13 residues. The V end was cut by 4 bases, the J end by 5 bases, with 8 bases between. CDR1 and CDR2 (germline): SGHTA, FQGNSA. The time point was: patch test 1, 2 weeks after DPC sensitization. The treatment was: therapeutic diphenylcyclopropenone sensitization with weekly scalp DPC. Each patch test followed a blood draw. This clonotype occurred a few times. TCRdb analysed the RACE reads with MiXCR anew, one entry per CDR3 protein. The table includes 180,000 or so distinct CDR3 sequences, 13% to 15% detected once. This specimen consisted of whole blood, obtained in connection with sensitization to the hapten diphenylcyclopropenone (DPC). The receptor comes from a woman in her twenties or thirties with alopecia areata. Some clones in this sample may be carry-over from other donors' samples. This chain joins TRBV7-2 and TRBJ2-2; D is possibly TRBD2 (6 bases). CDR3 in DNA: TGTGCCAGCAGCTGGAGGGCTACCGGGGAGCTGTTTTTT. This translates into CASSWRATGELFF.